Listed below are T cell receptor beta chains from one sample, sequenced in a study of T cells after yellow fever vaccination. TCRdb used MiXCR to reprocess the 5' RACE reads, holding one entry per CDR3 protein. Of under 600,000 distinct CDR3 sequences in the sample, about 13% were seen once. The sequencing used PBMCs, collected on the day of the yellow fever booster vaccination. These TCRs come from a man between 25 and 39 years old who received the YFV17D yellow fever vaccine. Each CDR3 is given with its conserved first and last residue. The D gene is left open where the match is weak. Clone size is stated in some rows and not others, as once, few, many or a class when expanded.

j_call,d_call,v_call,clone_size,cdr3_nt,cdr3_aa
TRBJ1-2,-,TRBV11-2,few,TGTGCCAGCAGCTCGAGTGGGGGCAGATCGGGCTACACCTTC,CASSSSGGRSGYTF
TRBJ2-7,TRBD2,TRBV19,few,TGTGCCAGTAGTATCGGGGGGAACTACGAGCAGTACTTC,CASSIGGNYEQYF
TRBJ2-2,-,TRBV6-2/TRBV6-3,few,TGTGCCATCCGCGATGGGAGCGGGGAGCTGTTTTTT,CAIRDGSGELFF
TRBJ2-3,TRBD2,TRBV4-2,few,TGTGCCAGCAGCCCTAGGTCCGGGACTAGCAGATACGATGGCACAGATACGCAGTATTTT,CASSPRSGTSRYDGTDTQYF
TRBJ2-2,-,TRBV5-1,-,TGCGCCAGCAGCTTGGTATCAGGGATCACCGGGGAGCTGTTTTTT,CASSLVSGITGELFF
TRBJ2-7,-,TRBV5-6,few,TGTGCCAGCAGCTCAACTCTCTCCTACGAGCAGTACTTC,CASSSTLSYEQYF
TRBJ2-1,TRBD2,TRBV5-4,-,TGTGCCAGCAGCTATACTAGCGGGGACAATGAGCAGTTCTTC,CASSYTSGDNEQFF
TRBJ2-6,-,TRBV7-6,few,TGTGCCAGCAGCCTAAGGCCAGGGGCTGGGGCCAACGTCCTGACTTTC,CASSLRPGAGANVLTF
TRBJ2-5,-,TRBV24-1,few,TGTGCCACCAGTGGCCACCACATCAGGGTTCTTCGAGAGACCCAGTACTTC,CATSGHHIRVLRETQYF
TRBJ2-7,TRBD2,TRBV20-1,-,TGCAGTGCTAGAGGTTGGCTAGCGGGAAGGTACGCCTACGAGCAGTACTTC,CSARGWLAGRYAYEQYF
TRBJ1-1,-,TRBV12-3/TRBV12-4,few,TGTGCCAGCAGTTCCATTTTGTGGGCTTTCTTT,CASSSILWAFF
TRBJ2-6,-,TRBV14,-,TGTGCCAGCAGCCAAGCCGATGGGTGGCCCTACTCTGGGGCCAACGTCCTGACTTTC,CASSQADGWPYSGANVLTF
TRBJ2-5,-,TRBV20-1,few,TGCAGTGCTAGAACAGAAGAGACCCAGTACTTC,CSARTEETQYF
TRBJ2-2,-,TRBV7-2,few,TGTGCCAGCAGCTTAGACTACAGGGTGAACACCGGGGAGCTGTTTTTT,CASSLDYRVNTGELFF
TRBJ2-3,-,TRBV4-2,-,TGTGCCAGCAGCCAAGATCCACGTGATGCAGATACGCAGTATTTT,CASSQDPRDADTQYF
TRBJ1-4,-,TRBV13,few,TGTGCCAGCAGCCGCCCTCGCGAAAACGAAAAACTGTTTTTT,CASSRPRENEKLFF
TRBJ2-1,TRBD2,TRBV19,few,TGTGCCAGTAGTAGGACTAGCCTACCCGGTGAGCAGTTCTTC,CASSRTSLPGEQFF
TRBJ2-1,TRBD2,TRBV7-2,-,TGTGCCAGCAGCGGGACTAACGGGAGTAGATATGAGCAGTTCTTC,CASSGTNGSRYEQFF
TRBJ2-3,-,TRBV20-1,-,TGCAGTGCTAGAATATCTGGGTTCCACACAGATACGCAGTATTTT,CSARISGFHTDTQYF
TRBJ2-4,-,TRBV7-2,few,TGTGCCAGCAAGGAGCCAGCCAAAAACATTCAGTACTTC,CASKEPAKNIQYF
TRBJ2-5,TRBD2,TRBV7-6,few,TGTGCCAGCAGCTCATCGACTAGCTCCTCGACCCAGTACTTC,CASSSSTSSSTQYF
TRBJ2-7,-,TRBV20-1,few,TGCAGTGGGCATAGGGTTGGATCGGAGCAGTACTTC,CSGHRVGSEQYF